This TCR beta chain was sequenced during a study of T cells in localized non-small cell lung cancer. Findings of the study overall: Longer overall survival accompanied higher blood T cell density. The appearance of a median roughly 53 of the top 100 tumor clones was seen in adjacent lung.

The V gene lost 2 bases and the J gene lost 6 bases, with 16 bases spanning the gap. CDR1 MGHRA and CDR2 YSYEKL come from the germline V gene. The CDR3 spans 15 residues. Regarding this clone: The antigen is undetermined.

Produced via immunoSEQ multiplex PCR; TCRdb's table is partial and in-frame only. The sample includes under 45,000 clones, roughly four fifths of them seen just once. The sample in question was PBMCs, obtained before any cancer treatment. The source of this sequence is a man aged 35-75 years with stage II lung adenocarcinoma. The gene calls are TRBV4-1 and TRBJ1-2; TRBD1 is a possible D gene (6 bases). The CDR3 nucleotides read TGCGCCAGCAGCCAAACAGGGCAGGGTTGGGATGGCTACACCTTC. It yields the protein CASSQTGQGWDGYTF.